This T cell receptor (beta chain) was retrieved from a study of T cells in Graves' hyperthyroidism and ophthalmopathy. Germline values: CDR1 ENHRY, CDR2 SYGVKD. V dropped 4 bases and J dropped 5; count of bases not matched to a gene: 4. The CDR3 has 13 amino acids. Amplified regions were TCR beta CDR3 sequences from RNA transcripts. The HTBI primer set served for first-round RT-PCR of the TCR CDR3. In TCRdb, the multiplex PCR reads were re-called with MiXCR into one record per CDR3 protein. In the table there are about 570,000 distinct CDR3 sequences, around 42% of which are singletons. Findings of the study overall: Model predictions of ophthalmopathy came a median approximately 6.8 months before onset. Stable hyperthyroidism and ophthalmopathy were separated using 13 V-J signatures.

A word on this clonotype: Its antigen is currently unknown.

Sequencing was done on a sample of peripheral blood or thyroid tissue (not recorded which). The V and J genes are TRBV10-3 and TRBJ2-5, with TRBD1 matching over 7 bases. The receptor was isolated from an adult woman with Graves' disease, either hyperthyroidism or ophthalmopathy (not recorded which). As DNA, the CDR3 is TGTGCCATCAGTGTGCAGGGGGAGGAGACCCAGTACTTC. Its translation is CAISVQGEETQYF.